The 18 T cell receptor beta chains given below trace back to one sample, sequenced in a study of neoadjuvant anti-PD-1 for oral cavity cancer. Sequenced by immunoSEQ multiplex PCR; TCRdb stores in-frame clones only, minus some. The repertoire includes 35,000 to 50,000 clones, 65% to 80% of them detected once, and 4% to 5.5% sits in the top ten. Time point defined: after neoadjuvant nivolumab, at surgical resection. Here the sequenced sample was PBMCs, taken after nivolumab (anti-PD-1) treatment. Every receptor here comes from a person aged 40 to 85 with oral cavity squamous cell carcinoma.

This rearrangement joins TRBV5-1 to TRBJ2-1; either TRBD1 or TRBD2 may fit D (5 bases each). The CDR3 loop spans 15 amino acids. Germline V CDR1 and CDR2: SGHRS, YFSETQ. Trimming shortened V by 0 bases and J by 8 bases, and 15 bases separated the two germline ends. The CDR3 nucleotides read TGCGCCAGCAGCTTGGATGTGGCCCGGGGCGATGAGCAGTTCTTC. Protein sequence: CASSLDVARGDEQFF.

The chain recombines TRBV11-2 with TRBJ1-4; D is undetermined. Germline CDR1 is SGHAT and CDR2 is FQNNGV. This CDR3 has 15 residues. V shed 4 bases and J shed 4 bases, with 13 bases lying between them. The CDR3 nucleotides are TGTGCCAGCAGCTCCCTCAGAGTACTTAATGAAAAACTGTTTTTT. It codes for CASSSLRVLNEKLFF.

This clone was observed a few times. The rearrangement uses TRBV4-2 and TRBJ1-2; no firm D call. Germline V gene sequence: CDR1 LGHNA, CDR2 YNFKEQ. Deletions cut 0 bases from V and 4 bases from J, with 9 bases between. CDR3 length: 14 amino acids. In DNA form, the CDR3 reads TGTGCCAGCAGCCAAGATCGGCGGATCTATGGCTACACCTTC. As protein: CASSQDRRIYGYTF.

The chain links TRBV27 to TRBJ1-1; D remains ambiguous. Trimming left V 3 bases short and J 8 bases short, with 19 bases between. The CDR3 loop spans 15 amino acids. Germline V gene sequence: CDR1 MNHEY, CDR2 SMNVEV (reference sequence). The CDR3, as DNA: TGTGCCAGCAGTTTTAATCTTCGAAGTGTAGGGGAAGCTTTCTTT. It encodes CASSFNLRSVGEAFF.

V is TRBV7-9 and J is TRBJ1-3; D is ambiguous. V lost 5 bases, J lost 4 bases, and 12 bases lay in between. There are 14 residues in the CDR3. Per the germline V gene, CDR1 is SEHNR and CDR2 is FQNEAQ (reference sequence). In nucleotides, the CDR3 is TGTGCCAGCAGCCCGGCCAGTGTCGGAAACACCATATATTTT. This gives the protein CASSPASVGNTIYF.

The V and J genes are TRBV7-6 and TRBJ1-3; 9 bases map to TRBD1. Germline-derived CDR1 and CDR2 are SGHVS and FNYEAQ. Losses at the gene ends were 3 bases for V and 4 bases for J; bases not matched to a gene: 7. This CDR3 comprises 16 residues. The CDR3 DNA is TGTGCCAGCAGCTTTACAAGGACAGGGGTCGGAAACACCATATATTTT. This sequence encodes CASSFTRTGVGNTIYF.

The J gene is TRBJ2-6, the V gene TRBV19; D uncertain. Germline V lookup: CDR1 LNHDA, CDR2 SQIVND (reference sequence). CDR3 length: 15 residues. The V gene lost 0 bases and the J gene lost 4 bases, with 7 bases spanning the gap. CDR3 protein: CASSIEGLGANVLTF. CDR3 DNA sequence: TGTGCCAGTAGTATAGAGGGTTTGGGGGCCAACGTCCTGACTTTC.

In this sample, this clone turned up once. The DNA for the CDR3 is TGCGCCAGCAGTTTCTCCGGGAGGACAGGGTCCGATACGCAGTATTTT. It specifies CASSFSGRTGSDTQYF. The gene calls are TRBV5-1 and TRBJ2-3; possibly TRBD1 for D (8 bases). There are 16 residues in the CDR3. V was shortened by 5 bases and J by 6 bases, with 22 bases between the two germline ends. The germline gives CDR1 SGHRS, CDR2 YFSETQ.

This sequence joins TRBV9 and TRBJ1-5; D is ambiguous. CDR1 is SGDLS, CDR2 YYNGEE, per germline. This CDR3 is built from 14 residues. The germline V and J ends were trimmed by 0 bases and 4 bases, with 8 bases remaining between them. The CDR3 sequence is CASSVDEVNQPQHF. The DNA of the CDR3 is TGTGCCAGCAGCGTAGATGAGGTAAATCAGCCCCAGCATTTT.

V gene TRBV15 combines with J gene TRBJ1-1, with 8 bases identical to TRBD1. The germline V gene has CDR1 LNHNV and CDR2 YYDKDF (reference sequence). With 3 bases clipped from V and 5 bases from J, the junction kept 11 bases outside the gene matches. The CDR3 runs to 16 residues. Here the CDR3 reads CATSRRWTGRGTEAFF. CDR3 DNA sequence: TGTGCCACCAGCAGGCGGTGGACAGGGAGGGGTACTGAAGCTTTCTTT.

This clone was seen only once. The gene calls are TRBV2 and TRBJ2-3; D not resolved. The CDR3 sequence is 11 residues long. Germline assignment: CDR1 SNHLY and CDR2 FYNNEI. Trimming took 5 bases from V and 2 from J, leaving 2 bases between them. CDR3 DNA: TGTGCCAGCAGTACCACAGATACGCAGTATTTT. This translates into CASSTTDTQYF.

This chain links TRBV6-1 with TRBJ2-7; the match to TRBD1 covers 10 bases. CDR3 length: 15 residues. Trimming cost V 2 bases and J 7 bases; bases outside gene matches: 8. Looked up from germline, CDR1 is MNHNS and CDR2 is SASEGT. The DNA of the CDR3 is TGTGCCAGCAGTGAACGGGACAGGGGACTGAAGGAGCAGTACTTC. Its protein product is CASSERDRGLKEQYF.

V gene TRBV5-1 combines with J gene TRBJ2-3; D may correspond to TRBD1 or TRBD2 (5 bases each). CDR1 and CDR2 from the germline V gene are SGHRS and YFSETQ. The CDR3 totals 16 residues. The V gene lost 0 bases and the J gene lost 4 bases, with 15 bases spanning the gap. The CDR3 bases are TGCGCCAGCAGCTTGGACCGGACCTCGGGGCCAGATACGCAGTATTTT. Translated, it gives CASSLDRTSGPDTQYF.

V gene TRBV6-1 combines with J gene TRBJ1-5; 8 nucleotides align to TRBD1. Germline-derived CDR1 and CDR2 are MNHNS and SASEGT. This CDR3 is 13 amino acids long. J gave up 7 bases and V 6 bases, and 5 bases lay outside the gene matches. The CDR3 loop is CASRADRGQPQHF. Written as DNA, the CDR3 is TGTGCCAGCAGAGCCGACAGGGGACAGCCCCAGCATTTT.

The chain joins TRBV30 to TRBJ1-2; no clear D. This CDR3 is 11 amino acids long. Germline-derived CDR1 and CDR2 are GTSNPN and SVGIG (reference sequence). Deletions cut 0 bases from V and 13 bases from J, with 12 bases between. The CDR3 region has the DNA TGTGCCTGGAGTGTCGGTGGTGGAGTCACCTTC. Translating it yields CAWSVGGGVTF.

The chain employs TRBV28 and TRBJ1-6; maybe TRBD1 (6 bases). Germline CDR1 and CDR2: MDHEN and SYDVKM. The CDR3 is 15 residues long. Deletions cut 5 bases from V and 6 bases from J, with 14 bases between. The CDR3 reads CASSLVRGGNSPLHF. DNA for the CDR3: TGTGCCAGCAGTCTCGTCAGGGGAGGTAATTCACCCCTCCACTTT.

V and J are TRBV28 and TRBJ1-4; possible D gene TRBD1, 6 bases. Germline lookup yields CDR1 MDHEN and CDR2 SYDVKM. The CDR3 is 16 amino acids. V dropped 3 bases and J dropped 4 bases, with 15 bases sitting between them. The CDR3 region is CASSFPGPGDNEKLFF. The DNA for the CDR3 is TGTGCCAGCAGTTTCCCAGGGCCAGGGGATAATGAAAAACTGTTTTTT.

This chain uses TRBV7-9 with TRBJ2-7; no definite D call. Trimming shortened V by 6 bases and J by 4 bases, and 19 bases separated the two germline ends. The germline CDR1 and CDR2 sequences are SEHNR and FQNEAQ (reference sequence). The CDR3 runs to 15 residues. The CDR3, as DNA: TGTGCCAGCAGTTCTAATTCGGTCGGTGTTTACGAGCAGTACTTC. Protein sequence: CASSSNSVGVYEQYF.